A selection of T cell receptor beta chains follows, all from one sample in a study of blood T cells in healthy people across ages. TCRdb reanalysed the 5' RACE reads using MiXCR and keeps one entry per CDR3 protein. The data show 1.8 million or so distinct CDR3 sequences, about two fifths seen once. The sequencing sample was made of blood. The receptors here all came from a human donor in good health. Each CDR3 is given with its conserved first and last residue. Fields, in order: CDR3 length, J gene, clone size, D gene, V gene, CDR3 protein, CDR3 DNA. D genes are given only for firm matches. The size of a clone is reported for some rows only, either as once, few or many, or as a class for expanded clones.

>13|TRBJ1-2|NA|NA|TRBV7-2
CASSSAPVGGYTF
TGTGCCAGCAGTTCAGCCCCGGTAGGTGGCTACACCTTC
>14|TRBJ2-5|NA|TRBD2|TRBV10-3
CAISGLGGAETQYF
TGTGCCATCAGTGGTCTCGGGGGGGCCGAGACCCAGTACTTC
>14|TRBJ2-7|NA|TRBD1|TRBV5-1
CASMYTGGASEQYF
TGCGCCAGCATGTATACAGGGGGAGCGAGTGAGCAGTACTTC
>16|TRBJ2-3|NA|TRBD2|TRBV5-1
CASSSLRSGGTDTQYF
TGCGCCAGCAGTTCCTTGCGGAGCGGGGGAACAGATACGCAGTATTTT
>16|TRBJ2-7|NA|NA|TRBV3-1
CASSQVSRAVAYEQYF
TGTGCCAGCAGCCAAGTCAGCCGTGCCGTCGCCTACGAGCAGTACTTC
>19|TRBJ2-5|NA|NA|TRBV4-1
CASSQEGLGAEGTQETQYF
TGCGCCAGCAGCCAAGAGGGCTTGGGGGCTGAGGGGACCCAAGAGACCCAGTACTTC
>13|TRBJ1-2|NA|NA|TRBV21-1
CASSSSRGHGYTF
TGTGCCAGCAGCTCTAGCCGGGGTCATGGCTACACCTTC
>14|TRBJ2-5|few|NA|TRBV7-2
CASSAVGGRETQYF
TGTGCCAGCAGCGCCGTTGGGGGGCGAGAGACCCAGTACTTC
>16|TRBJ2-5|once|NA|TRBV7-2
CAGSLSMGGLGETQYF
TGTGCCGGCAGCTTGTCAATGGGGGGGCTAGGAGAGACCCAGTACTTC
>16|TRBJ2-7|NA|TRBD2|TRBV20-1
CSASLSGLAGSYEQYF
TGCAGTGCTAGTCTCTCGGGACTAGCGGGATCCTACGAGCAGTACTTC
>16|TRBJ2-1|NA|TRBD1|TRBV29-1
CSVVPLDRVAYNEQFF
TGCAGCGTTGTGCCCCTGGACAGGGTGGCCTACAATGAGCAGTTCTTC
>16|TRBJ2-7|NA|TRBD1|TRBV13
CASSLGPGTGNIEQYF
TGTGCCAGCAGCTTAGGCCCCGGGACAGGGAACATCGAGCAGTACTTC
>14|TRBJ2-5|few|NA|TRBV6-5
CASSFLDNQETQYF
TGTGCCAGCAGTTTTCTTGACAACCAAGAGACCCAGTACTTC
>15|TRBJ2-3|NA|NA|TRBV11-3
CASSLRRSTTDTQYF
TGTGCCAGCAGCTTACGGCGGAGCACCACAGATACGCAGTATTTT
>16|TRBJ2-1|NA|NA|TRBV10-2
CASSESDSETYNEQFF
TGCGCCAGCAGTGAGTCGGATAGCGAAACCTACAATGAGCAGTTCTTC
>13|TRBJ1-5|few|NA|TRBV30
CAWSVSGGQPQHF
TGTGCCTGGAGTGTATCAGGCGGTCAGCCCCAGCATTTT
>13|TRBJ2-5|few|NA|TRBV5-1
CASSFFGQETQYF
TGCGCCAGCAGCTTTTTCGGACAAGAGACCCAGTACTTC
>14|TRBJ1-2|NA|NA|TRBV7-2
CASSLESRGYGYTF
TGTGCCAGCAGCTTAGAGTCTAGAGGGTATGGCTACACCTTC
>15|TRBJ2-7|NA|NA|TRBV4-1
CASSQDHSDFYEQYF
TGCGCCAGCAGCCAAGATCACTCGGACTTCTACGAGCAGTACTTC
>10|TRBJ1-1|once|NA|TRBV2
CAPQGVEAFF
TGTGCCCCCCAAGGAGTGGAAGCTTTCTTT
>13|TRBJ2-5|many|NA|TRBV12-3/TRBV12-4
CASSFVGQETQYF
TGTGCCAGCAGTTTCGTCGGGCAAGAGACCCAGTACTTC
>14|TRBJ1-2|NA|NA|TRBV15
CATSRARGRDGYTF
TGTGCCACCAGCAGAGCCCGGGGGCGGGATGGCTACACCTTC
>15|TRBJ2-5|NA|NA|TRBV7-8
CASSLVLGRPRPQYF
TGTGCCAGCAGCTTAGTGTTGGGGAGGCCTCGTCCCCAGTACTTC
>18|TRBJ2-1|NA|TRBD2|TRBV4-3
CASSQRLFLAGGYNEQFF
TGCGCCAGCAGCCAGAGGTTGTTCCTAGCGGGGGGTTACAATGAGCAGTTCTTC
>15|TRBJ2-3|NA|NA|TRBV6-1
CASSERSWNTDTQYF
TGTGCCAGCAGTGAAAGGTCTTGGAACACAGATACGCAGTATTTT
>14|TRBJ1-2|NA|TRBD1|TRBV2
CASSEGTGYNGYTF
TGTGCCAGCAGTGAAGGGACAGGGTACAATGGCTACACCTTC
>13|TRBJ2-2|NA|NA|TRBV12-3/TRBV12-4
CASSWLVKEELFF
TGTGCCAGCAGTTGGCTTGTGAAGGAGGAGCTGTTTTTT
>14|TRBJ2-7|NA|TRBD1|TRBV29-1
CSVDPGQGAGEQYF
TGCAGCGTTGACCCGGGACAGGGGGCTGGGGAGCAGTACTTC
>16|TRBJ2-1|NA|NA|TRBV7-2
CASSLVGGFSYNEQFF
TGTGCCAGCAGCTTAGTTGGCGGATTTTCTTACAATGAGCAGTTCTTC
>17|TRBJ2-3|NA|TRBD1|TRBV24-1
CATSDLGQGMRTDTQYF
TGTGCCACCAGTGATCTAGGACAGGGCATGAGGACAGATACGCAGTATTTT
>15|TRBJ1-6|NA|NA|TRBV5-1
CASSLGQVTSSPLHF
TGCGCCAGCAGCTTGGGACAGGTCACTTCCTCACCCCTCCACTTT
>14|TRBJ1-2|NA|NA|TRBV6-5
CASSPMGGAAGYTF
TGTGCCAGCAGTCCGATGGGCGGGGCTGCTGGCTACACCTTC
>13|TRBJ2-4|once|NA|TRBV9
CASSYPEGHIQYF
TGTGCCAGCAGCTACCCTGAGGGCCACATTCAGTACTTC
>14|TRBJ1-1|few|NA|TRBV10-3
CAISEDTMNTEAFF
TGTGCCATCAGTGAGGACACCATGAACACTGAAGCTTTCTTT
>14|TRBJ2-3|few|NA|TRBV12-3/TRBV12-4
CASRPGPKSDTQYF
TGTGCCAGCAGGCCGGGACCAAAGTCAGATACGCAGTATTTT
>19|TRBJ2-5|NA|TRBD2|TRBV12-3/TRBV12-4
CASSLVGEWASGTQETQYF
TGTGCCAGCAGTTTAGTAGGGGAGTGGGCTAGCGGCACCCAAGAGACCCAGTACTTC
>15|TRBJ1-2|few|NA|TRBV7-2
CASSPPGTVRGGYTF
TGTGCCAGCAGCCCACCCGGGACCGTTCGTGGCGGCTACACCTTC
>14|TRBJ2-7|NA|TRBD2|TRBV20-1
CSARSAGGPYEQYF
TGCAGTGCTCGCTCCGCGGGGGGCCCCTACGAGCAGTACTTC
>14|TRBJ1-2|NA|NA|TRBV7-2
CASSLSPGDYGYTF
TGTGCCAGCAGCCTATCCCCCGGCGACTATGGCTACACCTTC
>12|TRBJ2-5|many|NA|TRBV20-1
CSARTNGETQYF
TGCAGTGCTAGGACTAATGGAGAGACCCAGTACTTC